Given below is one T cell receptor beta chain in context. The antigen remains unidentified. Trimming cost V 5 bases and J 8 bases, with 10 bases left between them. Germline V lookup: CDR1 SGHTA, CDR2 FQGNSA. This CDR3 is built from 12 residues. This sample is part of a study of graft-versus-host responses after intestinal transplantation. As for the study in general: Among the recipients, transplants were multivisceral, liver-intestinal, or isolated intestinal. All recipients got anti-thymocyte globulin induction, then tacrolimus and steroids for about 3 years. Study-wide points: The marrow of recipients harbored GvH clones, and ileum or blood showed some of them first.

TCRdb's table, derived via immunoSEQ multiplex PCR, lists solely in-frame clones and lacks some. The data hold under 85,000 clones, with less than 95% observed a single time. Material: unstimulated CD8+ T cells sorted from spleen or lymph node cells, obtained before intestinal transplant. The V call is TRBV7-2, the J call TRBJ2-4, with D perhaps matching TRBD1 (6 bases). The sequence was obtained from a human donor who received an intestinal transplant. The CDR3 spells CASSRGMDIQYF. Written as DNA, the CDR3 is TGTGCCAGCAGCAGGGGGATGGACATTCAGTACTTC.